This TCR beta chain was observed in a study of early T cells in non-severe SARS-CoV-2 infection (dated by TCRdb to the early 2020s). Regarding the study in general: TCR sequencing used bulk RNA from unsorted whole blood, so alpha and beta chains could not be paired.

Results the study describes overall, beyond this receptor: VDJdb matching was skewed toward anti-spike CD8 responses and likely underestimated virus-specific expansions, missing private and CD4 specificities.

This clonotype was counted a few times. Its antigen is unknown. Per-base qualities were not stored, and no clone one base away is much larger. Set within a cohort of healthcare workers in London, UK, this nested case-control study involved weekly PCR testing of nasopharyngeal swabs along with blood sampling. Healthcare workers were recruited during the week of the UK lockdown, between 23 and 31 March 2020, and followed weekly for up to about 15 weeks. The CDR3 goes from the cysteine to the phenylalanine over 15 residues. The kept DNA is CDR3 alone, 45 bases in frame from the first base. CDR1 SEHNR and CDR2 FQNEAQ are derived from the germline V gene (reference sequence). V is reduced by 5 bases and J by 6 bases, leaving a spacing of 17 bases between them. The library was produced with 5' RACE. The reads were generated on a NextSeq 500. The TCR library protocol attached unique molecular identifiers to individual cDNA molecules to correct for sequencing error and PCR bias. Both TCR alpha and beta chains were sequenced, and tight co-correlation was observed between alpha and beta sequence abundances in each sample. The authors' analysis ran thus. Decombinator V4 was used to annotate TCR sequences for V gene, J gene and CDR3. Expanded TCRs were defined as changing significantly between any two time points under a Poisson model with p below 0.0001. TCR abundances were normalised to the total number of TCRs sequenced per sample and were expressed as counts per million. MAIT TCRs were defined by TRAV1-2 paired with TRAJ12, TRAJ20 or TRAJ33, and iNKT TCRs by TRAV10 paired with TRAJ18. A search of VDJdb, accessed on 1 November 2021, was run for TCRs annotated to CMV, EBV and SARS-CoV-2, with TCRs annotated for multiple antigens excluded. TCRdb applied fastp at Q25 and MiXCR to the public reads, then kept only in-frame beta chains. Entries that share a CDR3 protein sequence are merged under the most common genes and DNA. It is TCRdb's table, rather than the study itself, that gives the V and J calls and clone size. The sample table shows roughly 63,000 distinct CDR3 sequences, and approximately 12% are seen once. The ten largest clonotypes hold about 4.4% of the sample.

The receptor chain draws on TRBV7-9 and TRBJ1-5; the D region possibly corresponds to TRBD1 (6 bases align). What was sequenced was whole blood. This TCR derives from an adult who was a healthcare worker with PCR-confirmed SARS-CoV-2 infection or an uninfected control (not recorded which). The CDR3 protein sequence reads: CASSPPPGAIQPQHF. The bases read TGTGCCAGCAGCCCCCCCCCAGGGGCTATTCAGCCCCAGCATTTT.